This T cell receptor beta chain is drawn from a study of regulatory T cells in long-lasting Graves disease. Findings of the study overall: Persistent patients had more shared public clonotypes (fewer than 3,000) than new patients (approximately 920). The study found TRBV28, TRBJ1-2 and TRBJ2-5 favored in persistent disease.

iRepertoire HTBI primers and Arm-PCR of CDR3 regions built TCR beta libraries. TCRdb redid the calling of the multiplex PCR reads with MiXCR, one entry per CDR3 protein. The data contain 300,000 or so distinct CDR3 sequences, around 20% of them singletons. Trimming removed 4 bases from V and 0 bases from J; junction bases left unmatched: 3. Germline V CDR1 and CDR2: SGHRS, YFSETQ. This CDR3 is 18 amino acids long. As concerns this clonotype: Its antigen is not identified.

Time point meaning: persistent/refractory GD, antithyroid drugs over 5 years with positive TRAb. PBMC RNA served as the TCR library source. American Thyroid Association guidelines served as the basis for diagnosing Graves' disease. The rearrangement links TRBV5-1 to TRBJ2-2; 16 positions match TRBD2. The sample here was peripheral blood mononuclear cells (PBMCs), taken when the disease was refractory, from a patient treated with antithyroid drugs. The clonotype comes from a female donor with Graves disease. The CDR3 protein is CASSKGTSGRANTGELFF. The CDR3 region has the DNA TGCGCCAGCAGCAAGGGGACTAGCGGGAGGGCGAACACCGGGGAGCTGTTTTTT.